The 10 T cell receptor beta chains reported below all come from one sample, sequenced in a study of cytomegalovirus exposure and HLA in healthy donors. PCR involved 60 Vbeta and 13 Jbeta primers. TCRdb's copy holds only in-frame clones and misses some; the assay was immunoSEQ multiplex PCR. The data show about 150,000 clones, around 65% seen once. The sample taken for sequencing was PBMCs. Every receptor here comes from a woman in her thirties in good health and CMV-seropositive.

J is TRBJ1-1 and V is TRBV18; perhaps TRBD1 as D (5 bases). The CDR3 extends over 16 amino acids. Trimming removed 0 bases from V and 0 bases from J, with 11 bases in between. Germline V CDR1 and CDR2: KGHSH, LQKENI. The CDR3 protein is CASSPPDTVMNTEAFF. CDR3 DNA: TGTGCCAGCTCACCACCGGACACGGTCATGAACACTGAAGCTTTCTTT.

This clone was detected once. The CDR3 DNA is TGCGCCAGCAGCTTGGCGCTCTCCGGACAGGTCTACGAGCAGTACTTC. It yields the protein CASSLALSGQVYEQYF. This chain links TRBV5-1 with TRBJ2-7, with TRBD1 matching over 7 bases. CDR1 is SGHRS, CDR2 YFSETQ, per germline. After removal of 0 bases from V and 3 bases from J, the junction contained 9 bases not matched to a gene. This CDR3 has 16 residues.

This clone came up a few times. The V gene is TRBV19, the J gene TRBJ2-1; TRBD2 matches at 10 bases. Germline CDR1 and CDR2: LNHDA and SQIVND (reference sequence). This CDR3 has 16 residues. Germline trimming cut 4 bases from V and 7 bases from J; bases unmatched to any gene: 10. In DNA form, the CDR3 reads TGTGCCAGTAGTACCATCGCCGGGACTAGCGATAATGAGCAGTTCTTC. This sequence encodes CASSTIAGTSDNEQFF.

V usage is TRBV28 and J usage is TRBJ1-1; D not certain. CDR3 length: 15 residues. Germline CDR1 and CDR2: MDHEN and SYDVKM. Trimming removed 1 base at V and 0 bases at J, with 9 bases between. CDR3 DNA: TGTGCCAGCAGTTTATTGGCGGGGTTGAACACTGAAGCTTTCTTT. It specifies CASSLLAGLNTEAFF.

The V gene is TRBV7-2, the J gene TRBJ2-2; D ambiguous. This CDR3 has 12 amino acids. The V and J ends lost 3 bases and 7 bases respectively, with 6 bases between them. Germline lookup yields CDR1 SGHTA and CDR2 FQGNSA. This chain's CDR3 is CASSFLVGELFF. The CDR3 nucleotides read TGTGCCAGCAGCTTCCTCGTCGGGGAGCTGTTTTTT.

J is TRBJ2-1 and V is TRBV30; TRBD2 is a possible D gene (5 bases). V lost 4 bases and J 2 bases, leaving 12 bases between the germline ends. CDR3 length: 14 residues. Germline lookup yields CDR1 GTSNPN and CDR2 SVGIG (reference sequence). CDR3 loop: CAWNGGLAYNEQFF. CDR3 nucleotide sequence: TGTGCCTGGAATGGCGGACTGGCCTACAATGAGCAGTTCTTC.

The chain carries TRBV18 and TRBJ2-5; tentatively, D is TRBD2 (5 bases). The tail of the sequence fits TRBJ2-7 better, so the J call may be wrong. Germline V gives CDR1 KGHSH, CDR2 LQKENI. There are 14 residues in the CDR3. The CDR3 reads CASSLGGGSYEQYF. For the CDR3, the DNA is TGTGCCAGCTCACTGGGCGGCGGGTCCTACGAGCAGTACTTC.

The chain carries TRBV7-9 and TRBJ2-3, with a possible D match to TRBD1 (6 bases). The CDR3 is made up of 14 amino acids. Trimming pared 4 bases from V and 4 bases from J, leaving 12 bases between. Looked up from germline, CDR1 is SEHNR and CDR2 is FQNEAQ (reference sequence). The chain's CDR3 is CASSSASGADTQYF. The CDR3 DNA sequence: TGTGCCAGCAGCTCGGCCTCAGGGGCAGATACGCAGTATTTT. Looking up the rest from reference TRBV7-9 and TRBJ2-3 gives the full variable domain: DTGVSQNPRHKITKRGQNVTFRCDPISEHNRLYWYRQTLGQGPEFLTYFQNEAQLEKSRLLSDRFSAERPKGSFSTLEIQRTEQGDSAMYLCASSSASGADTQYFGPGTRLTVL.

The chain uses TRBV4-1 and TRBJ1-2; 7 nucleotides line up with TRBD1. Germline trimming cut 0 bases from V and 8 bases from J; bases unmatched to any gene: 9. Germline CDR1 is MGHRA and CDR2 is YSYEKL. The CDR3 sequence is 15 residues long. CDR3 protein: CASSQERLQGYGYTF. The DNA for the CDR3 is TGCGCCAGCAGCCAAGAAAGATTACAGGGGTACGGCTACACCTTC.

The chain joins TRBV12-2 to TRBJ2-7; the table calls TRBD2, which could not be checked here. TRBV12-2 is classified as a pseudogene. This CDR3 comprises 15 residues. The CDR3 bases are TGTGCAAGTCGCCTACCTGGGGAGGTCCCCCCCGAGCAGTACTTC. Residues: CASRLPGEVPPEQYF.